Included here is one T cell receptor (beta chain) sequence, with context. What it binds is unknown. This entry comes from a study of shared clonotypes between healthy human individuals. Across the study: Researchers drew samples from a couple of women and a few men aged 18 to 49.

Repertoires were generated with immunoSEQ multiplex PCR, while TCRdb's copy carries only in-frame clones and drops some. The table lists a few hundred thousand clones, roughly 97% of them singletons. The ends lost 1 base at V and 0 bases at J; junction bases unmatched: 4. The germline V gene has CDR1 MGHRA and CDR2 YSYEKL. There are 17 residues in the CDR3. Study-level findings and limits: Compared with clonotypes that all four donors shared, non-shared clonotypes had lower generation probabilities. As a rule, naive subsets had a larger estimated richness than memory subsets.

The rearrangement uses TRBV4-1 and TRBJ2-3; 10 nucleotides line up with TRBD1. The source material was naive CD4+ T cells sorted from blood. Subset given: CD45RA+ positively selected. This TCR came from a woman aged 25-40 years in good health. This chain's CDR3 is CASSQAGTGASTDTQYF. Here the CDR3 DNA reads TGCGCCAGCAGCCAAGCCGGGACAGGGGCTAGCACAGATACGCAGTATTTT.